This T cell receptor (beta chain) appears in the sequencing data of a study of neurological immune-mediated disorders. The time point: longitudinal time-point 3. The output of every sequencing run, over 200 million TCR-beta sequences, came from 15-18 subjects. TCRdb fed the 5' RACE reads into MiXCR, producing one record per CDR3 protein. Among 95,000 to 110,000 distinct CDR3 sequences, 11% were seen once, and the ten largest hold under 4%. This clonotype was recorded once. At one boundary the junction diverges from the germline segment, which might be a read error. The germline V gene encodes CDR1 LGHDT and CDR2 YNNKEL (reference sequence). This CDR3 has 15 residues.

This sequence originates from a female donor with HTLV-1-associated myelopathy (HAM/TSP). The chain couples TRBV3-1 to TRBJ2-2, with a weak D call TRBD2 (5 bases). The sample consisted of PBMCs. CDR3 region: CTSSQEGLVGGELFF. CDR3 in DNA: TGTACCAGCAGCCAAGAGGGTCTAGTAGGCGGGGAGCTGTTTTTT. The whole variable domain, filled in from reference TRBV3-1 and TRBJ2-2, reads DTAVSQTPKYLVTQMGNDKSIKCEQNLGHDTMYWYKQDSKKFLKIMFSYNNKELIINETVPNRFSPKSPDKAHLNLHINSLELGDSAVYFCTSSQEGLVGGELFFGEGSRLTVL.